This T cell receptor (beta chain) was found in a study of regulatory T cells in long-lasting Graves disease. General observations from the study: TRBV28 was favored in persistent disease, as were TRBJ1-2 and TRBJ2-5.

The V end was cut by 3 bases, the J end by 4 bases, with 7 bases between. The CDR3 loop spans 13 amino acids. In germline, CDR1 is LNHDA, CDR2 SQIVND (reference sequence). Arm-PCR of CDR3 regions with iRepertoire HTBI primers generated TCR beta libraries. Using its own MiXCR run on the multiplex PCR reads, TCRdb lists one record per CDR3 protein. Of 450,000 to 650,000 distinct CDR3 sequences listed, more than 15% are singletons. On this clonotype itself: Its matching antigen is unknown.

Noted time point: newly diagnosed GD, antithyroid drugs for less than 3 months. TCR sequences were obtained from RNA taken from PBMCs. These data were also reused for a study on T cells in Graves' hyperthyroidism and ophthalmopathy.

The sample consisted of peripheral blood mononuclear cells (PBMCs), taken at new diagnosis, from a patient treated with antithyroid drugs. The chain carries TRBV19 and TRBJ1-5, with no clear D. This clonotype originated in a woman between 40 and 65 years old with Graves disease. CDR3 sequence: CASSISENQPQHF. The CDR3 region has the DNA TGTGCCAGTAGTATTTCGGAAAATCAGCCCCAGCATTTT. Full variable domain (outside the CDR3, taken from reference TRBV19 and TRBJ1-5): DGGITQSPKYLFRKEGQNVTLSCEQNLNHDAMYWYRQDPGQGLRLIYYSQIVNDFQKGDIAEGYSVSREKKESFPLTVTSAQKNPTAFYLCASSISENQPQHFGDGTRLSIL.